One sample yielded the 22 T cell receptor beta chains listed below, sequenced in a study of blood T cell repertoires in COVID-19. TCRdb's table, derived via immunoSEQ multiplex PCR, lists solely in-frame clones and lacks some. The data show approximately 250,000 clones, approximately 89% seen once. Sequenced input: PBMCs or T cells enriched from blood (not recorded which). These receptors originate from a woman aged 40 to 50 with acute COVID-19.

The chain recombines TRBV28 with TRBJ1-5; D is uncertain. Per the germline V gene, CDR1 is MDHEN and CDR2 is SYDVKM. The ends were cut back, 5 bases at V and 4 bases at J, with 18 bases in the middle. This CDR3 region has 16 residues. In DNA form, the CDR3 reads TGTGCCAGCAGTCGACCGGGTTTTCGTATGAATCAGCCCCAGCATTTT. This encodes CASSRPGFRMNQPQHF.

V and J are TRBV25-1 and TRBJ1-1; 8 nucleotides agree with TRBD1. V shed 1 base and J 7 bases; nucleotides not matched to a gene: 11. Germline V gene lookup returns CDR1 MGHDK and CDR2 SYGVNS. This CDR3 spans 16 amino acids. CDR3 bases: TGTGCCAGCAGTGAATTCGGACAGGGAGGATACAATGAAGCTTTCTTT. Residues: CASSEFGQGGYNEAFF.

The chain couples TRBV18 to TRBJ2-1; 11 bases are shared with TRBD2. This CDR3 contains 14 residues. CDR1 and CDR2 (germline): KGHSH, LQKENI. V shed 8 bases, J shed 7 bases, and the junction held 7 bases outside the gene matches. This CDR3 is CASRTSGSGNEQFF. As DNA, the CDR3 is TGTGCCAGCCGTACTAGCGGGAGTGGAAATGAGCAGTTCTTC.

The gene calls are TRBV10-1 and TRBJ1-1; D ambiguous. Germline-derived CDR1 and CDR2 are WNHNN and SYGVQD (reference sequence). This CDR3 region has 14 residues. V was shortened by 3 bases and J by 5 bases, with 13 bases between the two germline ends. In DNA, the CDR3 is TGCGCCAGCAGTGACGGTGACTTTCGGACTGAAGCTTTCTTT. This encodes CASSDGDFRTEAFF.

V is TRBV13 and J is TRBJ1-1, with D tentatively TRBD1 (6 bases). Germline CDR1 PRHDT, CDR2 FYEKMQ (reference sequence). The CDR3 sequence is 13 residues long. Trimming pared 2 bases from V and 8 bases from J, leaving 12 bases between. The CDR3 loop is CASSLRRGREAFF. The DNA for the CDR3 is TGTGCCAGCAGCTTACGCAGGGGTCGAGAAGCTTTCTTT.

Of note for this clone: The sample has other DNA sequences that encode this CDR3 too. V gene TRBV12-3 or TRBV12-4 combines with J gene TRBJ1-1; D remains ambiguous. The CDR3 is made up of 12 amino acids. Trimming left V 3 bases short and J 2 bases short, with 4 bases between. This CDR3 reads CASSFQNTEAFF. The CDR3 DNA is TGTGCCAGCAGTTTCCAAAACACTGAAGCTTTCTTT.

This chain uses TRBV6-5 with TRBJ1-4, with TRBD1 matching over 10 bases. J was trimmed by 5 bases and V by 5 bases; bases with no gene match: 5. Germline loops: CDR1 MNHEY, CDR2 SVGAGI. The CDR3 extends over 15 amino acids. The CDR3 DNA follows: TGTGCCAGCAGTCCCCAGACAGGGGGCAATGAAAAACTGTTTTTT. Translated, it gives CASSPQTGGNEKLFF.

The CDR3 is CASSSETGGRYNEQFF. CDR3 bases: TGTGCCAGCAGCAGCGAGACAGGGGGGCGATACAATGAGCAGTTCTTC. The chain uses TRBV5-4 and TRBJ2-1; 9 bases are a match to TRBD1. Germline assignment: CDR1 SGHNT and CDR2 YYREEE (reference sequence). J was trimmed by 4 bases and V by 4 bases; bases with no gene match: 9. The CDR3 loop spans 16 amino acids. The full variable domain, completed using reference TRBV5-4 and TRBJ2-1, is ETGVTQSPTHLIKTRGQQVTLRCSSQSGHNTVSWYQQALGQGPQFIFQYYREEENGRGNFPPRFSGLQFPNYSSELNVNALELDDSALYLCASSSETGGRYNEQFFGPGTRLTVL.

CDR3 in DNA: TGTGCCAGCTCATCCGACAGGGGGGACACTGAAGCTTTCTTT. This gives the protein CASSSDRGDTEAFF. The rearrangement uses TRBV18 and TRBJ1-1, with 9 bases that match TRBD1. The V segment lost 5 bases and the J segment 3 bases; nucleotides outside the gene matches: 4. The CDR3 runs to 14 residues. Germline V gives CDR1 KGHSH, CDR2 LQKENI.

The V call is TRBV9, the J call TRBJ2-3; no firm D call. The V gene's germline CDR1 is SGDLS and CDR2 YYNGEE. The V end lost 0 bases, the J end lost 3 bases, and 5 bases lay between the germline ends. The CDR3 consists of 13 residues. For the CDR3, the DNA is TGTGCCAGCAGCGTAGCGTTTACAGATACGCAGTATTTT. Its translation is CASSVAFTDTQYF.

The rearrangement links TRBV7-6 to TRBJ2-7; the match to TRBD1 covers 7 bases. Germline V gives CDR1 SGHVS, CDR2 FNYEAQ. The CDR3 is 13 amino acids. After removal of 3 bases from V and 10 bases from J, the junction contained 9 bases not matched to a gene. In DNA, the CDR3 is TGTGCCAGCAGCTTTGGGACAGCAAAACACCAGTACTTC. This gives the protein CASSFGTAKHQYF.

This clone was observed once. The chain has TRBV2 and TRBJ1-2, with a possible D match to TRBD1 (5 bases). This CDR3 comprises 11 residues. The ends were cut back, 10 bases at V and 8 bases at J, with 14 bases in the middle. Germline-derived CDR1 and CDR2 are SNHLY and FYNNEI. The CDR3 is CATTGVPGYTF. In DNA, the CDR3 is TGTGCCACCACAGGAGTCCCCGGCTACACCTTC.

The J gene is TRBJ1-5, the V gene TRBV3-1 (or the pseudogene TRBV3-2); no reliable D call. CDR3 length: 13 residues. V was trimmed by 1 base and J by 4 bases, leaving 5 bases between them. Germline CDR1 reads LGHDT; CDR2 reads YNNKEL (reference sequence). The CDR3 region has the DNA TGTGCCAGCAGCCAAGTGGAGAATCAGCCCCAGCATTTT. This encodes CASSQVENQPQHF.

CDR3 loop: CASSPGQGRDYGYTF. CDR3 nucleotide sequence: TGTGCCAGCTCACCAGGACAGGGGAGAGACTATGGCTACACCTTC. The chain couples TRBV18 to TRBJ1-2, with TRBD1 identical over 9 bases. V dropped 2 bases and J dropped 3; count of bases not matched to a gene: 4. The length of the CDR3 is 15 residues. Germline CDR1 is KGHSH and CDR2 is LQKENI.

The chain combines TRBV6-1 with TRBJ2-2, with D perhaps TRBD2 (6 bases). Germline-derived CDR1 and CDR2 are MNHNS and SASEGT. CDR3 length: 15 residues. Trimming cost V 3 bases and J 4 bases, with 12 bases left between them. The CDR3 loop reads CASSDFFGGTGELFF. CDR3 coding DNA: TGTGCCAGCAGTGATTTCTTCGGGGGCACCGGGGAGCTGTTTTTT.

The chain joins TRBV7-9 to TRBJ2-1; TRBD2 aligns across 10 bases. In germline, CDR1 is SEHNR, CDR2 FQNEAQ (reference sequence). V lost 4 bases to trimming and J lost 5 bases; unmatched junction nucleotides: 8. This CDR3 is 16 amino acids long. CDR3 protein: CASSSSWTSGNNEQFF. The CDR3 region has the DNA TGTGCCAGCAGCTCATCATGGACTAGCGGTAACAATGAGCAGTTCTTC.

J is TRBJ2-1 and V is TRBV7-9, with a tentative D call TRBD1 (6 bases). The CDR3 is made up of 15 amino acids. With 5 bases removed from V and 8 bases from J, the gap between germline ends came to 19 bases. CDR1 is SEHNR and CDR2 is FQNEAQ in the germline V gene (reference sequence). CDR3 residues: CASSVFTGTSHEQFF. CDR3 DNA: TGTGCCAGCAGCGTTTTTACAGGGACATCCCATGAGCAGTTCTTC.

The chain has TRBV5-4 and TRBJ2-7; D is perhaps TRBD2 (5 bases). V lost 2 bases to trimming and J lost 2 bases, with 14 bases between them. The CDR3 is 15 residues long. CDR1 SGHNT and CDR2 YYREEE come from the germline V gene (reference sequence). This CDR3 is CASSFRGNSAYEQYV. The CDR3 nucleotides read TGTGCCAGCAGCTTTCGGGGAAATTCAGCCTACGAGCAGTACGTC.

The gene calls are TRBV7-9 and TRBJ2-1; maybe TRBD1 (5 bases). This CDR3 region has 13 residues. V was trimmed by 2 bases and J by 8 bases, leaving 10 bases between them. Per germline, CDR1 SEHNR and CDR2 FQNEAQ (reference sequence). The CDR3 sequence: CASSLLGAHEQFF. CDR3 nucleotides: TGTGCCAGCAGCTTACTTGGGGCCCATGAGCAGTTCTTC.

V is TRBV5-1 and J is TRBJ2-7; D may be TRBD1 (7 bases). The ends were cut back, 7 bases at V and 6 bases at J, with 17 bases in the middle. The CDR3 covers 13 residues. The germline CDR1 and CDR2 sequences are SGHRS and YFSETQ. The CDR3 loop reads CASGRIQGGEQYF. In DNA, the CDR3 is TGCGCCAGCGGGCGGATTCAGGGGGGCGAGCAGTACTTC.

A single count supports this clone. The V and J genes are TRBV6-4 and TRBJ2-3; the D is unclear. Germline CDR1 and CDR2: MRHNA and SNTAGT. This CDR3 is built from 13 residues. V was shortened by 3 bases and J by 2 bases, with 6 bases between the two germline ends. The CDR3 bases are TGTGCCAGCAGTGATCGAGTCACAGATACGCAGTATTTT. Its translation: CASSDRVTDTQYF.

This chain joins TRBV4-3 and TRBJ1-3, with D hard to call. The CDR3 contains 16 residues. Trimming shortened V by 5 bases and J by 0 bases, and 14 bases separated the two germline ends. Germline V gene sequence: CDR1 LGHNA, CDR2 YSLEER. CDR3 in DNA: TGCGCCAGCAGCAGTCGACTGGTGTTCTCTGGAAACACCATATATTTT. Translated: CASSSRLVFSGNTIYF.